The present entry profiles one TCR beta chain with its context. In the authors' workflow: Amplifying reference gene primers gave estimates of nucleated cell counts. Measured with immunoSEQ multiplex PCR; TCRdb has only the in-frame clones, and not every one. That table is the source of V, J and clone size, and D and trimming were worked out from the DNA. The table lists tens of thousands of clones, around 86% of them singletons. The data originate from a study of blood T cell repertoires in COVID-19. Across the whole study: Specimens from acute and convalescent COVID-19 originated in the United States, Italy and Spain. From T cells, B-cell-depleted T cells, or PBMCs came the material, which was cDNA or gDNA.

The germline gives CDR1 SGHRS, CDR2 YFSETQ. V lost 4 bases, J lost 0 bases, and 7 bases stayed unmatched. This CDR3 has 17 residues. The chain joins TRBV5-1 to TRBJ2-6; 7 nucleotides agree with TRBD1. The receptor comes from a human donor in a cohort sampled during active COVID-19. The sequenced sample was peripheral blood. CDR3: CASSPWTGRSGANVLTF. CDR3 nucleotide sequence: TGCGCCAGCAGCCCTTGGACAGGCCGCTCTGGGGCCAACGTCCTGACTTTC.